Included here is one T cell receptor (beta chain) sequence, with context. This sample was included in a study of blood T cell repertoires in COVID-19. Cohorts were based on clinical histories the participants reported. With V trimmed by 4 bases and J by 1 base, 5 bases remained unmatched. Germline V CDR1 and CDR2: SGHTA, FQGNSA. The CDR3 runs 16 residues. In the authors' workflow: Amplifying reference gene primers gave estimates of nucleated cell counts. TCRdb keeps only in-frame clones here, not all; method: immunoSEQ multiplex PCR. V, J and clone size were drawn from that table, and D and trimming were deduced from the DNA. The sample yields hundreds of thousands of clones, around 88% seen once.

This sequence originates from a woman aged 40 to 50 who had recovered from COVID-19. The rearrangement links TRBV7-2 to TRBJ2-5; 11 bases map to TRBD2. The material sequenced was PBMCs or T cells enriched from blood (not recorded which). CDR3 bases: TGTGCCAGCAGCTCAAGACTAGCGGGGACCCAAGAGACCCAGTACTTC. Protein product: CASSSRLAGTQETQYF.